These 32 T cell receptor beta chains were all obtained from the same sample, sequenced in a study of T cell changes during pregnancy in multiple sclerosis. Only in-frame clones appear in the TCRdb table, and some are missing; sequencing was by immunoSEQ multiplex PCR. The table has about 66,000 clones, 90% to 95% seen once. The source material was CD8+ T cells from peripheral blood mononuclear cells, sampled before pregnancy. The origin of the receptors is a female donor with multiple sclerosis, enrolled in a pregnancy study.

The V call is TRBV6-1, the J call TRBJ2-2, with 7 bases identical to TRBD1. Looked up from germline, CDR1 is MNHNS and CDR2 is SASEGT. Unmatched junction bases numbered 10, after V lost 8 bases and J lost 4 bases. This CDR3 is built from 15 residues. The chain's CDR3 is CASSPLGQRTGELFF. Here the CDR3 DNA reads TGTGCCAGCTCCCCATTGGGACAGCGCACCGGGGAGCTGTTTTTT.

The J gene is TRBJ2-7, the V gene TRBV19; the D gene is possibly TRBD2 (5 bases). Between the trimmed V and J ends, which lost 3 bases and 2 bases, there was a span of 5 bases. The CDR3 runs 12 residues. The germline gives CDR1 LNHDA, CDR2 SQIVND (reference sequence). The CDR3 loop reads CASSMGAYEQYF. In DNA, the CDR3 is TGTGCCAGTAGTATGGGAGCCTACGAGCAGTACTTC.

The chain joins TRBV7-8 to TRBJ1-5, with a weak D call TRBD1 (6 bases). Trimming left V 1 base short and J 0 bases short, with 16 bases between. Germline values: CDR1 SGHVS, CDR2 FQNEAQ. The CDR3 totals 18 residues. The CDR3 here is CASSLEMVGGVSNQPQHF. The CDR3 region has the DNA TGTGCCAGCAGCTTAGAAATGGTAGGGGGGGTTAGCAATCAGCCCCAGCATTTT.

The chain uses TRBV5-4 and TRBJ1-1, with a possible D match to TRBD1 (6 bases). Between the trimmed V and J ends, which lost 4 bases and 3 bases, there was a span of 22 bases. Germline V gene lookup returns CDR1 SGHNT and CDR2 YYREEE (reference sequence). This CDR3 contains 17 residues. The DNA for the CDR3 is TGTGCCAGCAGCCCGACGACAGGTGGAACGGCGTACACTGAAGCTTTCTTT. Translated, it gives CASSPTTGGTAYTEAFF.

This clone was recorded once. The chain links TRBV7-9 to TRBJ2-1; the D is unclear. Trimming stripped 2 bases from V and 3 bases from J, with 8 bases between. The CDR3 is 14 residues long. Germline V gene lookup returns CDR1 SEHNR and CDR2 FQNEAQ (reference sequence). CDR3 sequence (DNA): TGTGCCAGCAGCTTAAGAGACAACTACAATGAGCAGTTCTTC. Amino acids: CASSLRDNYNEQFF.

V and J are TRBV7-9 and TRBJ1-2, with TRBD1 as a possible D gene (5 bases). This CDR3 has 16 amino acids. Trimming pared 7 bases from V and 2 bases from J, leaving 20 bases between. CDR1 is SEHNR and CDR2 is FQNEAQ in the germline V gene (reference sequence). The CDR3 protein is CASTDNETPRNYGYTF. CDR3 DNA: TGTGCCAGCACGGACAATGAGACACCCCGAAACTATGGCTACACCTTC.

Only one count was recorded for this clone. The J gene is TRBJ2-7, the V gene TRBV27, with 9 nucleotides matching TRBD2. The CDR3 runs to 16 residues. CDR1 is MNHEY, CDR2 SMNVEV, per germline (reference sequence). Losses at the gene ends were 1 base for V and 6 bases for J; bases not matched to a gene: 10. The CDR3 sequence: CASSLLGSGGPREQYF. CDR3 DNA: TGTGCCAGCAGTTTATTAGGTAGCGGGGGCCCCCGCGAGCAGTACTTC.

The chain carries TRBV7-8 and TRBJ2-7; D uncertain. The CDR3 consists of 16 residues. In germline, CDR1 is SGHVS, CDR2 FQNEAQ. V gave up 0 bases and J gave up 0 bases, with 12 bases separating them. Written as DNA, the CDR3 is TGTGCCAGCAGCTTAGCCGGCAGACAAAGCTCCTACGAGCAGTACTTC. This gives the protein CASSLAGRQSSYEQYF.

The rearrangement joins TRBV5-1 to TRBJ2-1, with 10 bases lining up with TRBD2. CDR3 size: 17 residues. Trimming cost V 2 bases and J 4 bases; bases outside gene matches: 9. Germline V gene lookup returns CDR1 SGHRS and CDR2 YFSETQ. In nucleotides, the CDR3 is TGCGCCAGCAGCTTAAGGAGCGGGGGGGCTTATTACAATGAGCAGTTCTTC. This gives the protein CASSLRSGGAYYNEQFF.

The chain is built from TRBV4-1 and TRBJ1-2; possible D gene TRBD1, 5 bases. This CDR3 has 14 residues. Germline assignment: CDR1 MGHRA and CDR2 YSYEKL. Between the trimmed V and J ends, which lost 2 bases and 0 bases, there was a span of 7 bases. The CDR3 reads CASSQQGTNYGYTF. The CDR3 nucleotides read TGCGCCAGCAGCCAACAGGGAACTAACTATGGCTACACCTTC.

V is TRBV15 and J is TRBJ2-7, with 7 bases identical to TRBD1. V was pared by 5 bases and J by 6 bases, with 7 bases of the junction left unmatched. This CDR3 contains 13 residues. Germline values: CDR1 LNHNV, CDR2 YYDKDF (reference sequence). The CDR3 sequence: CATSAQGGLEQYF. CDR3 bases: TGTGCCACCAGCGCACAAGGGGGCCTCGAGCAGTACTTC.

The chain's CDR3 is CASSLVESGNTIYF. The CDR3 DNA follows: TGTGCCAGCAGCTTAGTTGAGTCTGGAAACACCATATATTTT. V usage is TRBV7-9 and J usage is TRBJ1-3; D is ambiguous. In germline, CDR1 is SEHNR, CDR2 FQNEAQ (reference sequence). Trimming removed 1 base from V and 1 base from J, with 5 bases in between. This CDR3 spans 14 amino acids.

The chain uses TRBV27 and TRBJ2-2; 9 bases map to TRBD1. Germline loops: CDR1 MNHEY, CDR2 SMNVEV (reference sequence). V was clipped by 1 base and J by 1 base; unmatched bases: 10. This CDR3 has 19 amino acids. The CDR3 loop is CASSLFPGQGSENTGELFF. CDR3 DNA sequence: TGTGCCAGCAGTTTATTTCCGGGACAGGGCTCTGAGAACACCGGGGAGCTGTTTTTT.

In this sample, this clone turned up a few times. The V call is TRBV2, the J call TRBJ1-1, with D unclear. CDR1 and CDR2 (germline): SNHLY, FYNNEI. Trimming pared 6 bases from V and 0 bases from J, leaving 11 bases between. This CDR3 region has 14 residues. DNA for the CDR3: TGTGCCAGCAGACTAGGGAGCATGAACACTGAAGCTTTCTTT. It is translated as CASRLGSMNTEAFF.

The chain carries TRBV10-1 and TRBJ2-2, with D uncertain. Germline CDR1 and CDR2: WNHNN and SYGVQD (reference sequence). This CDR3 spans 15 amino acids. V was shortened by 2 bases and J by 1 base, with 8 bases between the two germline ends. CDR3 amino acids: CASSERTGNTGELFF. In DNA form, the CDR3 reads TGCGCCAGCAGTGAGCGTACGGGGAACACCGGGGAGCTGTTTTTT.

A single count supports this clone. The V and J genes are TRBV2 and TRBJ2-7; TRBD1 matches 8 bases. The germline gives CDR1 SNHLY, CDR2 FYNNEI. The CDR3 totals 12 residues. V was clipped by 6 bases and J by 5 bases; unmatched bases: 3. Here the CDR3 DNA reads TGTGCCAGCAGGGACAGGGCCCACGAGCAGTACTTC. Protein sequence: CASRDRAHEQYF.

This chain joins TRBV6-5 and TRBJ1-3; D perhaps matches TRBD1 (6 bases). V was cut by 8 bases and J by 4 bases, with 15 bases left in between. Germline CDR1 is MNHEY and CDR2 is SVGAGI. The CDR3 is 14 residues long. CDR3 DNA sequence: TGTGCCAGCCGGTTAGGGACATCAGGAAACACCATATATTTT. Translating gives CASRLGTSGNTIYF.

The chain recombines TRBV5-1 with TRBJ2-2; 7 bases match TRBD2. Germline trimming cut 3 bases from V and 2 bases from J; bases unmatched to any gene: 7. CDR3 length: 16 residues. Germline V gene data show CDR1 as SGHRS and CDR2 as YFSETQ. The CDR3 DNA sequence: TGCGCCAGCAGCTCGCCGGGACTAAGCAACACCGGGGAGCTGTTTTTT. Its protein product is CASSSPGLSNTGELFF. The full variable domain, rest sourced from reference TRBV5-1 and TRBJ2-2, is KAGVTQTPRYLIKTRGQQVTLSCSPISGHRSVSWYQQTPGQGLQFLFEYFSETQRNKGNFPGRFSGRQFSNSRSEMNVSTLELGDSALYLCASSSPGLSNTGELFFGEGSRLTVL.

This chain joins TRBV5-1 and TRBJ1-1, with 7 bases identical to TRBD1. This CDR3 has 14 residues. The trim removed 0 bases at V and 7 bases at J, leaving 6 bases unmatched. Germline V gene sequence: CDR1 SGHRS, CDR2 YFSETQ. The CDR3 DNA is TGCGCCAGCAGCTTGGCGACAGGGTGGGTTGAAGCTTTCTTT. Protein sequence: CASSLATGWVEAFF.

V and J are TRBV5-6 and TRBJ1-2, with 12 bases aligning to TRBD1. The CDR3 sequence is 16 residues long. The junction had 7 bases not matched to a gene; V was cut back by 2 bases and J by 5 bases. Germline V gene lookup returns CDR1 SGHDT and CDR2 YYEEEE. The CDR3 reads CASSFGTGGAGYGYTF. The DNA of the CDR3 is TGTGCCAGCAGCTTCGGGACAGGGGGCGCAGGGTATGGCTACACCTTC.

The chain recombines TRBV28 with TRBJ1-6; TRBD1 agrees at 9 bases. The CDR3 loop spans 16 amino acids. The V segment lost 5 bases and the J segment 9 bases; nucleotides outside the gene matches: 11. Germline CDR1 MDHEN, CDR2 SYDVKM. CDR3 in DNA: TGTGCCAGCAGTCTTGCCTCCGGGACAGGGTCTTCACCCCTCCACTTT. Translation: CASSLASGTGSSPLHF.

V is TRBV19 and J is TRBJ2-7; TRBD2 might be the D (5 bases). V lost 0 bases to trimming and J lost 6 bases, with 12 bases between them. Looked up from germline, CDR1 is LNHDA and CDR2 is SQIVND (reference sequence). The CDR3 totals 14 residues. CDR3 DNA sequence: TGTGCCAGTAGTATAGATCCTGAGGGTGGCGAGCAGTACTTC. It translates to CASSIDPEGGEQYF.

This clone was found a few times. This rearrangement joins TRBV7-8 to TRBJ1-1; the match to TRBD1 covers 9 bases. V trimming: 5 bases; J trimming: 0 bases; junction bases outside the gene matches: 7. From germline, CDR1 is SGHVS and CDR2 FQNEAQ. This CDR3 has 16 residues. The CDR3 DNA reads TGTGCCAGCAGCCCTCCCGGGACAGGGATGAACACTGAAGCTTTCTTT. Its protein product is CASSPPGTGMNTEAFF.

In this sample, this clone turned up once. V usage is TRBV7-8 and J usage is TRBJ2-2, with TRBD1 matching over 7 bases. The CDR3 length is 16 residues. Germline assignment: CDR1 SGHVS and CDR2 FQNEAQ. With 5 bases clipped from V and 2 bases from J, the junction kept 8 bases outside the gene matches. CDR3 residues: CASSVEGQINTGELFF. CDR3 coding DNA: TGTGCCAGCAGCGTAGAGGGACAGATAAACACCGGGGAGCTGTTTTTT.

The chain joins TRBV7-4 to TRBJ1-5; possible D gene TRBD1, 6 bases. The length of the CDR3 is 17 residues. The ends were cut back, 5 bases at V and 0 bases at J, with 17 bases in the middle. Germline CDR1 SGHVT, CDR2 SQSDAQ. CDR3 residues: CASSTNRAYYSNQPQHF. CDR3 DNA: TGTGCCAGCAGCACAAACAGGGCCTACTATAGCAATCAGCCCCAGCATTTT.

In its sample, this clone was seen once. Its ends do not fully match the called genes, so a read error is possible. The chain carries TRBV12-5 and TRBJ1-4, with D unclear. The CDR3 extends over 17 amino acids. From germline, CDR1 is LGHNT and CDR2 FRNRAP. CDR3 sequence (DNA): TGTGCTAGTGGCTTGGGCCCCGCGGAAGCAACTAATGAAAAACTGTTTTTT. It encodes CASGLGPAEATNEKLFF.

The chain uses TRBV7-2 and TRBJ2-7; the D gene is possibly TRBD1 (6 bases). This CDR3 has 15 amino acids. Deletions cut 5 bases from V and 0 bases from J, with 14 bases between. Germline values: CDR1 SGHTA, CDR2 FQGNSA. CDR3: CASSPRGQSSYEQYF. The DNA for the CDR3 is TGTGCCAGCAGCCCCCGCGGACAGAGCTCCTACGAGCAGTACTTC. The full variable domain, rest sourced from reference TRBV7-2 and TRBJ2-7, is GAGVSQSPSNKVTEKGKDVELRCDPISGHTALYWYRQSLGQGLEFLIYFQGNSAPDKSGLPSDRFSAERTGGSVSTLTIQRTQQEDSAVYLCASSPRGQSSYEQYFGPGTRLTVT.

This clone was found many times. J is TRBJ2-5 and V is TRBV7-8, with 9 bases fitting TRBD1. V lost 2 bases and J lost 3; bases outside the gene matches: 1. CDR1 is SGHVS, CDR2 FQNEAQ, per germline. The CDR3 extends over 14 amino acids. CDR3 sequence: CASSLWTGEETQYF. The CDR3 bases are TGTGCCAGCAGCTTATGGACAGGGGAAGAGACCCAGTACTTC.

The chain couples TRBV25-1 to TRBJ1-6; 8 bases are shared with TRBD1. The CDR3 totals 16 residues. The V and J ends lost 3 bases and 7 bases, in that order; junction bases with no gene match: 8. The germline gives CDR1 MGHDK, CDR2 SYGVNS. The CDR3 DNA reads TGTGCCAGCAGTGACGGACAGGGAAATGACAATTCACCCCTCCACTTT. Translating gives CASSDGQGNDNSPLHF.

The chain has TRBV6-5 and TRBJ1-5; the D is unclear. Germline CDR1 and CDR2: MNHEY and SVGAGI. CDR3 length equals 14 residues. V was cut by 2 bases and J by 1 base, with 6 bases left in between. Here the CDR3 DNA reads TGTGCCAGCAGTTACCAGGCCAGCAATCAGCCCCAGCATTTT. Translation: CASSYQASNQPQHF.

The chain couples TRBV29-1 to TRBJ1-2; D is perhaps TRBD1 (6 bases). Trimming removed 7 bases from V and 3 bases from J, with 12 bases in between. Germline V gene lookup returns CDR1 SQVTM and CDR2 ANQGSEA. This CDR3 has 12 residues. CDR3 coding DNA: TGCAGCGCTAGGACAGATGACTATGGCTACACCTTC. This sequence encodes CSARTDDYGYTF.

The genes are TRBV25-1 and TRBJ1-2; the match to TRBD1 covers 9 bases. The CDR3 is 13 amino acids. Germline CDR1 is MGHDK and CDR2 is SYGVNS. Trimming cost V 2 bases and J 5 bases; bases outside gene matches: 0. The CDR3 bases are TGTGCCAGCAGTGAAGGACAGGGGTATGGCTACACCTTC. It encodes CASSEGQGYGYTF.